These 6 T cell receptor beta chains were all obtained from the same sample, sequenced in a study of Ad26.COV2.S vaccination and SARS-CoV-2 variants. The repertoire was sequenced with immunoSEQ multiplex PCR; TCRdb's copy has only in-frame clones and lacks some. This sample has about 320,000 clones, with 85% to 90% found just once. Treatment specified: about 20 received Ad26.COV2.S at low or high dose, single or two shots; 5 received placebo; per-sample allocation not given. The study sampled participants on day 63 after the first vaccine or placebo injection. This specimen consisted of peripheral blood, obtained in a trial of Ad26.COV2.S vaccine versus placebo. These receptors were collected from a person between 18 and 65 years old who received the Ad26.COV2.S COVID-19 vaccine or a placebo.

This chain connects TRBV6-5 to TRBJ1-1; D is unresolved. Trimming left V 5 bases short and J 0 bases short, with 10 bases between. From germline, CDR1 is MNHEY and CDR2 SVGAGI. The CDR3 spans 14 residues. This CDR3 reads CASSPTFMNTEAFF. The CDR3 DNA is TGTGCCAGCAGTCCGACCTTCATGAACACTGAAGCTTTCTTT.

This clone was observed once. The chain joins TRBV3-1 (or the pseudogene TRBV3-2) to TRBJ1-1, with D unresolved. The CDR3 has 13 amino acids. In germline, CDR1 is LGHDT, CDR2 YNNKEL (reference sequence). V lost 3 bases, J lost 3 bases, and 8 bases lay in between. The CDR3 loop is CASSQFVDTEAFF. The CDR3 DNA reads TGTGCCAGCAGCCAGTTTGTGGACACTGAAGCTTTCTTT.

This chain links TRBV4-3 with TRBJ2-7; 11 bases fit TRBD1. Germline V gives CDR1 LGHNA, CDR2 YSLEER. CDR3 length: 14 amino acids. Trimming cost V 8 bases and J 6 bases; bases outside gene matches: 9. The DNA of the CDR3 is TGCGCCAGCGCATCCGGGACAGGGGGTTTCGAGCAGTACTTC. Amino acid sequence: CASASGTGGFEQYF.

CDR3 sequence: CASSSLGWTSDNEQFF. As DNA, the CDR3 is TGTGCCAGCAGTAGCCTCGGGTGGACTAGCGATAATGAGCAGTTCTTC. This chain uses TRBV6-2 or TRBV6-3 with TRBJ2-1; TRBD2 aligns across 9 bases. J lost 7 bases, V lost 5 bases, and 12 bases had no gene match. This CDR3 region has 16 residues. The V gene's germline CDR1 is MNHEY and CDR2 SVGEGT.

The chain combines TRBV5-8 with TRBJ1-1, with 7 bases that match TRBD1. Germline trimming cut 3 bases from V and 2 bases from J; bases unmatched to any gene: 13. There are 17 residues in the CDR3. From germline, CDR1 is SGHTS and CDR2 YDEGEE. CDR3 nucleotides: TGTGCCAGCAGCTGGGGGCAGGGACAGCCTGGTAACACTGAAGCTTTCTTT. As protein: CASSWGQGQPGNTEAFF. The full variable domain, its missing parts supplied by reference TRBV5-8 and TRBJ1-1, is EAGVTQSPTHLIKTRGQQATLRCSPISGHTSVYWYQQALGLGLQFLLWYDEGEERNRGNFPPRFSGRQFPNYSSELNVNALELEDSALYLCASSWGQGQPGNTEAFFGQGTRLTVV.

The chain has TRBV29-1 and TRBJ2-3; D is unresolved. The CDR3 is 13 residues long. V lost 3 bases and J lost 0, with 7 bases in between. Germline CDR1 reads SQVTM; CDR2 reads ANQGSEA. The CDR3, as DNA: TGCAGCGTTGAGCAGTCTAGCACAGATACGCAGTATTTT. The encoded protein is CSVEQSSTDTQYF.